These T cell receptor beta chains were read from a single sample in a study of cytomegalovirus exposure and HLA in healthy donors. Sequenced by immunoSEQ multiplex PCR; TCRdb stores in-frame clones only, minus some. The repertoire holds approximately 100,000 clones, around four fifths seen once, with 3.5% to 5% in the top ten. Sequencing was carried out using PBMCs. The receptors originated from a man aged 35 to 55 in good health and CMV-seronegative. Each CDR3 is given with its conserved first and last residue. The D gene is left open where the match is weak.

D	V	J	CDR3
NA	TRBV5-4	TRBJ2-7	CASSNFRGIGHEQYF
TRBD2	TRBV4-2	TRBJ2-2	CASSQVAGGRTGELFF
TRBD2	TRBV11-2	TRBJ2-1	CASSLRLAGGSSSYNEQFF
NA	TRBV10-3	TRBJ1-5	CATTPGLGQPQHF
NA	TRBV23-1	TRBJ2-2	CASSQSPGHTGELFF
NA	TRBV30	TRBJ2-7	CAWSVEASYEQYF
NA	TRBV7-3	TRBJ1-6	CASSLGGAGNSPLHF
NA	TRBV5-1	TRBJ2-4	CASRPTESLAKNIQYF
TRBD2	TRBV7-2	TRBJ2-4	CASSPNSGGAPENIQYF
TRBD1	TRBV9	TRBJ2-1	CASSAGGSSYNEQFF
NA	TRBV16	TRBJ1-1	CASSPRAGDMNTEAFF
NA	TRBV7-2	TRBJ2-1	CASTTSGTNEQFF
TRBD1	TRBV5-1	TRBJ1-5	CASSLGFTGGNQPQHF
NA	TRBV6-5	TRBJ1-5	CASSWASNQPQHF
TRBD1	TRBV19	TRBJ2-3	CASSPTGGTDTQYF
TRBD1	TRBV6-4	TRBJ1-2	CASSPASDRFYGYTF
NA	TRBV6-5	TRBJ1-1	CASSSPVYAGNTEAFF
TRBD2	TRBV15	TRBJ2-3	CATRSSGSTDTQYF
TRBD1	TRBV7-3	TRBJ1-3	CASSLEVWDRGAWGNTIYF
NA	TRBV6-5	TRBJ1-2	CASSYQEANYGYTF
TRBD1	TRBV30	TRBJ2-7	CAWSHLGTAAYEQYF
TRBD1	TRBV6-1	TRBJ2-7	CASSGPGQGSYEQYF